This T cell receptor beta chain came from a study of OX40 agonist ivuxolimab in advanced cancers. Study-level results: Normalized T-cell clonal expansion was also low in some nonresponders.

This CDR3 is 14 amino acids long. The trim removed 2 bases at V and 3 bases at J, leaving 3 bases unmatched. CDR1 is SQVTM, CDR2 ANQGSEA, per germline. Profiled with immunoSEQ multiplex PCR; TCRdb holds only in-frame clones, not every one. The sample shows about 100,000 clones, over 75% of them seen only once. In regard to this clone: Its antigen remains unknown.

The receptor comes from an adult with an advanced solid tumor such as melanoma, head and neck, liver or kidney cancer. The chain carries TRBV29-1 and TRBJ2-7, with TRBD1 matching 11 bases. The sequences come from CD4+ or CD8+ T cells sorted from blood, collected in a trial of the OX40 agonist ivuxolimab. CDR3 amino acids: CSVESGTGGYEQYF. In nucleotides, the CDR3 is TGCAGCGTTGAATCCGGGACAGGGGGCTACGAGCAGTACTTC.